This T cell receptor (beta chain) was profiled in a study of OX40 agonist ivuxolimab in advanced cancers. Across the whole study: Patients received intravenous ivuxolimab every 2 weeks at 0.01 to 10 mg/kg. Study-wide results and caveats: Some of the lowest clonal expansion was seen in partial responders at 0.1-3.0 mg/kg. The CD4+ and CD8+ T cells in the blood had expanded clonally by week 6 at 0.1 to 3.0 mg/kg. On average, CD8+ T cells showed a greater number of expanded clones than CD4+.

The method was immunoSEQ multiplex PCR; TCRdb's version includes in-frame clones alone and lacks a portion of them. There are about 48,000 clones in the sample; approximately 84% occur only once, and around 1.1% lies in the top ten. Worth noting for this clone: As yet, its antigen is unknown.

Germline V gene sequence: CDR1 MGHRA, CDR2 YSYEKL. With V trimmed by 10 bases and J by 5 bases, 7 bases remained unmatched. The CDR3 sequence is 13 residues long. The sequence was collected from an adult with an advanced solid tumor such as melanoma, head and neck, liver or kidney cancer. The sequences come from CD4+ or CD8+ T cells sorted from blood, collected in a trial of the OX40 agonist ivuxolimab. The rearrangement links TRBV4-1 to TRBJ2-5, with 10 positions matching TRBD2. In nucleotides, the CDR3 is TGCGCCACTAGCGGGGGCCACGGCGAGACCCAGTACTTC. Its translation: CATSGGHGETQYF.